This T cell receptor (beta chain) emerged from a study of blood T cell repertoires in COVID-19. About the study: Spain, Italy and the United States supplied samples that represented acute and convalescent COVID-19. PBMCs, B-cell-depleted T cells, or T cells were the source of the cDNA or gDNA that made up the material.

In this sample, this clone turned up a few times. While infection was still active, Seattle patients were enrolled and then followed longitudinally. Per germline, CDR1 GTSNPN and CDR2 SVGIG (reference sequence). Trimming cost V 0 bases and J 4 bases; bases outside gene matches: 5. This CDR3 region has 15 residues. Original methodology: Amplified reference gene primers provided the basis for estimating nucleated cell counts. Here immunoSEQ multiplex PCR was the method, and the copy in TCRdb shows in-frame clones only, minus some. V, J and clone size are those of that table, while D and trimming were read from the DNA. The sample holds 50,000 to 80,000 clones; around 80% are singletons and the top ten take 14%.

Sequenced input: peripheral blood. This chain links TRBV30 with TRBJ2-3, with 9 nucleotides matching TRBD2. This TCR was sampled from a man in his fifties or sixties with COVID-19, enrolled during active disease. CDR3 DNA sequence: TGTGCCTGGAGTGTACGCGGGAGGGGGGCAGATACGCAGTATTTT. This codes for CAWSVRGRGADTQYF.